These T cell receptor beta chains were read from a single sample in a study of CD8 T cells in Susac syndrome. TCRdb reprocessed the immunoSEQ multiplex PCR reads with MiXCR, giving one entry per CDR3 protein. The table shows 100,000 to 150,000 distinct CDR3 sequences, with over 85% occurring only once. The material sequenced was CD4+ T cells from PBMCs. The receptors were sampled from a human donor in good health. CDR3s include the opening cysteine and the closing phenylalanine or tryptophan. Each record gives: J gene, V gene, CDR3 protein.

TRBJ2-1 | TRBV13 | CASRRREAVNEQFF
TRBJ2-7 | TRBV5-1 | CASSPWSSALNEQYF
TRBJ2-3 | TRBV7-7 | CASSLGRAGGHTDTQYF
TRBJ2-7 | TRBV6-5 | CASRRTGRYEQYF
TRBJ2-3 | TRBV12-3/TRBV12-4 | CASSLLQGADTQYF
TRBJ2-1 | TRBV7-9 | CASSRFSGSSVKGEQFF
TRBJ2-2 | TRBV18 | CASSKRDRNTGELFF
TRBJ2-7 | TRBV25-1 | CASRNDGVGDYEQYF
TRBJ1-2 | TRBV30 | CAWGEGVQANYGYTF
TRBJ1-1 | TRBV12-3/TRBV12-4 | CASSYGTGRDAFF
TRBJ1-2 | TRBV11-2 | CASSTGRTYGYTF
TRBJ2-3 | TRBV2 | CASMRSTDTQYF
TRBJ2-7 | TRBV18 | CASSPTGVSEQYF
TRBJ2-1 | TRBV27 | CASSLFTPGQGAISYNEQFF
TRBJ1-1 | TRBV7-2 | CASSLGSGLVKPEAFF
TRBJ2-7 | TRBV7-2 | CASSHRGLVPYEQYF
TRBJ2-7 | TRBV7-2 | CASSSGGSSYEQYF
TRBJ2-5 | TRBV18 | CASSPNVHIPGQGLETQYF
TRBJ2-2 | TRBV4-1 | CASSQFGRNTGELFF
TRBJ1-5 | TRBV12-3/TRBV12-4 | CASSLAGRDQPQHF
TRBJ1-5 | TRBV12-3/TRBV12-4 | CASSLGASLNQPQHF
TRBJ1-1 | TRBV12-3/TRBV12-4 | CASSPQQRTEAFF
TRBJ1-5 | TRBV5-1 | CASKRDSTNQPQHF
TRBJ1-1 | TRBV29-1 | CSAGEGANTEAFF
TRBJ1-2 | TRBV2 | CASNLEQGAFNGYTF